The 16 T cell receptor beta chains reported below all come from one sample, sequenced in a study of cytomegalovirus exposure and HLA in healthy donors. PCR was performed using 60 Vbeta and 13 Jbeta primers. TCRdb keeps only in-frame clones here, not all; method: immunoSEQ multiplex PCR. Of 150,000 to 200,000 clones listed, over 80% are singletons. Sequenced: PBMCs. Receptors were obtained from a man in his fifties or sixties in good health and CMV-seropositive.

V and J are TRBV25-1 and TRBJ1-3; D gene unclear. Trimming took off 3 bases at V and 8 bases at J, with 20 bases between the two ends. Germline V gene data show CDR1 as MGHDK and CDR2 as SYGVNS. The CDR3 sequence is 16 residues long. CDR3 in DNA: TGTGCCAGCAGTGATTTAGAGAGGACTGGTGGTGACACCATATATTTT. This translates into CASSDLERTGGDTIYF. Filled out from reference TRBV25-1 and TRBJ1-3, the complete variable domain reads EADIYQTPRYLVIGTGKKITLECSQTMGHDKMYWYQQDPGMELHLIHYSYGVNSTEKGDLSSESTVSRIRTEHFPLTLESARPSHTSQYLCASSDLERTGGDTIYFGEGSWLTVV.

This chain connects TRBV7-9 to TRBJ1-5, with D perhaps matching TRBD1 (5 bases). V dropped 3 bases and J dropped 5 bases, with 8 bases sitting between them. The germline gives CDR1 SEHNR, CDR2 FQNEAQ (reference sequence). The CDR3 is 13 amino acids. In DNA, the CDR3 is TGTGCCAGCAGCTTGGAGGGGTATCAGCCCCAGCATTTT. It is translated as CASSLEGYQPQHF.

CDR3 amino acids: CASSQLGTGSSYEQYF. The CDR3, as DNA: TGCGCCAGCAGCCAATTAGGGACAGGCTCATCCTACGAGCAGTACTTC. The V call is TRBV4-1, the J call TRBJ2-7, with TRBD1 matching over 8 bases. The CDR3 runs to 16 residues. Trimming at V came to 2 bases and at J to 1 base, leaving 7 bases not matched to a gene. Germline V CDR1 and CDR2: MGHRA, YSYEKL.

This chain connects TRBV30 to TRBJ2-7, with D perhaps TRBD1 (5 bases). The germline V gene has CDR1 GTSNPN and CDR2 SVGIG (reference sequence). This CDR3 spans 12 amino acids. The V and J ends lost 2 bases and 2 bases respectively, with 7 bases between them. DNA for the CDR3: TGTGCCTGGAGTAAGACAGCCTACGAGCAGTACTTC. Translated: CAWSKTAYEQYF.

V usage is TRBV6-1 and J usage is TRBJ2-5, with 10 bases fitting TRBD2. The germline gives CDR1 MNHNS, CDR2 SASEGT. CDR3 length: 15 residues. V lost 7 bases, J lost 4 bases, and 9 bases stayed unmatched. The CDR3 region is CASNKPTSGVETQYF. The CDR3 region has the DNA TGTGCCAGCAATAAACCTACTAGCGGGGTAGAGACCCAGTACTTC.

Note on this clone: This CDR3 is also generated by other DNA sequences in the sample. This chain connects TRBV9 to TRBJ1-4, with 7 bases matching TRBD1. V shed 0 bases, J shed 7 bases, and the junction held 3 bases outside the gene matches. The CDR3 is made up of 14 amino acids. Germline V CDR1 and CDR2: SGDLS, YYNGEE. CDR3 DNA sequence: TGTGCCAGCAGCGTAGGACAGGGCGGTGAAAAACTGTTTTTT. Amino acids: CASSVGQGGEKLFF.

The CDR3 region is CASSQTSGSFTDTQYF. The DNA for the CDR3 is TGTGCCAGCAGCCAGACTAGCGGGAGTTTCACAGATACGCAGTATTTT. The rearrangement uses TRBV27 and TRBJ2-3; 12 bases agree with TRBD2. The V gene end was trimmed by 6 bases and the J gene end by 2 bases; junction bases not matched to a gene: 6. CDR3 length equals 16 residues. CDR1 and CDR2 (germline): MNHEY, SMNVEV (reference sequence).

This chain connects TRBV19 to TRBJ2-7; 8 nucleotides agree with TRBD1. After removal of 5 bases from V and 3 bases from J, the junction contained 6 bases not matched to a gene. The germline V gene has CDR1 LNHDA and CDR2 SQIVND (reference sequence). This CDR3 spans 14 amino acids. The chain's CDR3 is CASSDGQGYYEQYF. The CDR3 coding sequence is TGTGCCAGTAGTGACGGACAGGGTTACTACGAGCAGTACTTC.

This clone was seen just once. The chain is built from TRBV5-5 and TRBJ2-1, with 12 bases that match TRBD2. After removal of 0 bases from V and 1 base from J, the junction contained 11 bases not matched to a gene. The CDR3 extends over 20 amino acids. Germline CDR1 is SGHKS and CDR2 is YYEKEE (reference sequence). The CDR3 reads CASSLAEGLAGRASYNEQFF. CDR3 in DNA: TGTGCCAGCAGCTTGGCTGAGGGACTAGCGGGTAGAGCATCCTACAATGAGCAGTTCTTC.

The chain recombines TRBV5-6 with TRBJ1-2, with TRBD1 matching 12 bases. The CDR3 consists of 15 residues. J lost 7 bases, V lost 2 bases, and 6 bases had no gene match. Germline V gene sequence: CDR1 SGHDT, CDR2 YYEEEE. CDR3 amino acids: CASSLVGTGGFGYTF. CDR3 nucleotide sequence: TGTGCCAGCAGCTTAGTAGGGACAGGGGGCTTTGGCTACACCTTC.

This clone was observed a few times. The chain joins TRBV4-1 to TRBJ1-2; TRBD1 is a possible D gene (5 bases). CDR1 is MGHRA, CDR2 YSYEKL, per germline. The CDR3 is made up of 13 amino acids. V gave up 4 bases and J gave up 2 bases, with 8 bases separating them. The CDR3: CASSPGGNYGYTF. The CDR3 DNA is TGCGCCAGCAGCCCGGGGGGGAACTATGGCTACACCTTC.

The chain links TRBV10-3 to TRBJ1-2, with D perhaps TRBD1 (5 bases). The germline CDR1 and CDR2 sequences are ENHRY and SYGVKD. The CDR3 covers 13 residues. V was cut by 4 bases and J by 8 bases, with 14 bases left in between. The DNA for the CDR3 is TGTGCCATCAGTGGAATGAGAGACAGCGGCTACACCTTC. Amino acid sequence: CAISGMRDSGYTF.

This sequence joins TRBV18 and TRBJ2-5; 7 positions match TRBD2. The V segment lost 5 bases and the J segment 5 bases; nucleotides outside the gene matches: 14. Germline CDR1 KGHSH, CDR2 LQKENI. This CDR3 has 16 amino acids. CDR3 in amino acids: CASSASTREVGETQYF. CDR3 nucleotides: TGTGCCAGCTCAGCATCGACTCGGGAGGTAGGGGAGACCCAGTACTTC. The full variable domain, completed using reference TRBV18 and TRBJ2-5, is NAGVMQNPRHLVRRRGQEARLRCSPMKGHSHVYWYRQLPEEGLKFMVYLQKENIIDESGMPKERFSAEFPKEGPSILRIQQVVRGDSAAYFCASSASTREVGETQYFGPGTRLLVL.

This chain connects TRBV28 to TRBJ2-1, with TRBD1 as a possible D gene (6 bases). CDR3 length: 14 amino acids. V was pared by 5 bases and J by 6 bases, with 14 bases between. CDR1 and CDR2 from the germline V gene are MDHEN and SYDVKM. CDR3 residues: CASSQFLGGNEQFF. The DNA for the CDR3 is TGTGCCAGCAGTCAGTTTCTAGGGGGCAATGAGCAGTTCTTC.

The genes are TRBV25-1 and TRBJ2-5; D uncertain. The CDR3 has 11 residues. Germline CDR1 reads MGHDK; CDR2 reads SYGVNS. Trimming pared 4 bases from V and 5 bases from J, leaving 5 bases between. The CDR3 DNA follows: TGTGCCAGCAGTGTCGGGGAGACCCAGTACTTC. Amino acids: CASSVGETQYF. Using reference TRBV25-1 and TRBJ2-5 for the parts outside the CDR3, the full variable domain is EADIYQTPRYLVIGTGKKITLECSQTMGHDKMYWYQQDPGMELHLIHYSYGVNSTEKGDLSSESTVSRIRTEHFPLTLESARPSHTSQYLCASSVGETQYFGPGTRLLVL.

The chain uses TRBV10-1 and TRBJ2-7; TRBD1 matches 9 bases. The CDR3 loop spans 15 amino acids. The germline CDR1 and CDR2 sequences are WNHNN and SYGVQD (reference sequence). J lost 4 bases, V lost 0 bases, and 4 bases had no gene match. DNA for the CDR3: TGCGCCAGCAGTGAGTCCACAGGGGGCCGATACGAGCAGTACTTC. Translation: CASSESTGGRYEQYF.